The present T cell receptor (beta chain) was sequenced within a study of control samples from healthy donors and cancer patients. TCRdb's table, derived via immunoSEQ multiplex PCR, lists solely in-frame clones and lacks some. Here the sample spans 45,000 to 60,000 clones, about 95% being singletons. Trimming shortened V by 0 bases and J by 2 bases, and 11 bases separated the two germline ends. CDR1 LGHNA and CDR2 YSLEER come from the germline V gene. This CDR3 comprises 15 residues. V gene TRBV4-3 combines with J gene TRBJ2-7; D not resolved. The sequenced sample was blood. The source of this sequence is a young man in good health. CDR3 protein: CASSQDRASPYEQYF. The CDR3 DNA reads TGCGCCAGCAGCCAAGATAGGGCCAGTCCCTACGAGCAGTACTTC.